One sample yielded the 14 T cell receptor beta chains listed below, sequenced in a study of T cell changes during pregnancy in multiple sclerosis. Clones were read by immunoSEQ multiplex PCR, and TCRdb kept only the in-frame ones, dropping some. The sample yields about 59,000 clones, over 90% seen once. The source material was CD8+ T cells from peripheral blood mononuclear cells, sampled in the third trimester of pregnancy. The receptors were sampled from a female donor with multiple sclerosis, enrolled in a pregnancy study.

This chain uses TRBV9 with TRBJ2-7, with 10 bases aligning to TRBD1. This CDR3 is built from 15 residues. The trim removed 4 bases at V and 0 bases at J, leaving 4 bases unmatched. Per the germline V gene, CDR1 is SGDLS and CDR2 is YYNGEE. CDR3 region: CASSPRTGGSYEQYF. CDR3 sequence (DNA): TGTGCCAGCAGCCCCAGGACAGGGGGCTCCTACGAGCAGTACTTC.

The chain employs TRBV30 and TRBJ2-3; 7 bases match TRBD1. Germline V CDR1 and CDR2: GTSNPN, SVGIG (reference sequence). V dropped 2 bases and J dropped 1; count of bases not matched to a gene: 3. The CDR3 runs to 14 residues. This chain's CDR3 is CAWSRTGGTDTQYF. The CDR3 coding sequence is TGTGCCTGGAGTAGAACAGGGGGCACAGATACGCAGTATTTT.

This sequence joins TRBV6-5 and TRBJ1-4, with D possibly being TRBD1 (5 bases). Germline lookup yields CDR1 MNHEY and CDR2 SVGAGI. CDR3 length: 13 amino acids. V shed 8 bases and J shed 5 bases, with 12 bases lying between them. The CDR3: CASSPRTNEKLFF. The CDR3 nucleotides read TGTGCCAGCTCCCCGCGGACAAATGAAAAACTGTTTTTT.

V and J are TRBV7-2 and TRBJ1-2; 9 bases map to TRBD1. V was clipped by 0 bases and J by 6 bases; unmatched bases: 5. In germline, CDR1 is SGHTA, CDR2 FQGNSA. This CDR3 contains 15 residues. The CDR3 sequence: CASSLAPRDRDGYTF. The CDR3 coding sequence is TGTGCCAGCAGCTTAGCGCCCCGGGACAGGGATGGCTACACCTTC.

This chain joins TRBV10-3 and TRBJ1-1; possibly TRBD1 for D (5 bases). Germline assignment: CDR1 ENHRY and CDR2 SYGVKD. Trimming shortened V by 6 bases and J by 6 bases, and 8 bases separated the two germline ends. This CDR3 comprises 11 residues. CDR3 amino acids: CAISSQAEAFF. CDR3 sequence (DNA): TGTGCCATCAGCTCACAGGCTGAAGCTTTCTTT.

The J gene is TRBJ1-1, the V gene TRBV7-9; the D is unclear. V shed 1 base and J shed 1 base, with 7 bases lying between them. The CDR3 length is 14 residues. Looked up from germline, CDR1 is SEHNR and CDR2 is FQNEAQ (reference sequence). Written as DNA, the CDR3 is TGTGCCAGCAGCTTAGTAGGAGCGAACACTGAAGCTTTCTTT. Amino acid sequence: CASSLVGANTEAFF.

This sequence joins TRBV4-1 and TRBJ2-1; TRBD2 matches 14 bases. V shed 5 bases, J shed 7 bases, and the junction held 7 bases outside the gene matches. Germline V gene data show CDR1 as MGHRA and CDR2 as YSYEKL. There are 16 residues in the CDR3. The CDR3 region has the DNA TGCGCCAGCAGCTACGGGACTAGCGGGAGTAGGAATGAGCAGTTCTTC. Its translation: CASSYGTSGSRNEQFF.

V is TRBV5-6 and J is TRBJ2-7; tentative D call: TRBD2 (5 bases). The germline gives CDR1 SGHDT, CDR2 YYEEEE. V lost 3 bases to trimming and J lost 5 bases, with 9 bases between them. The CDR3 covers 12 residues. CDR3 sequence reads: CASSSLAHEQYF. The CDR3 DNA follows: TGTGCCAGCAGCTCCCTAGCCCACGAGCAGTACTTC.

V gene TRBV7-2 combines with J gene TRBJ2-7; D is perhaps TRBD1 (5 bases). This CDR3 region has 15 residues. V was trimmed by 4 bases and J by 6 bases, leaving 19 bases between them. Germline V CDR1 and CDR2: SGHTA, FQGNSA. DNA for the CDR3: TGTGCCAGCAGCTACCACGGGCTCGACAGTGGCGAGCAGTACTTC. Translated: CASSYHGLDSGEQYF.

This chain links TRBV27 with TRBJ2-1; weak D call: TRBD2 (6 bases). V lost 3 bases and J lost 6, with 9 bases in between. In germline, CDR1 is MNHEY, CDR2 SMNVEV (reference sequence). This CDR3 has 13 amino acids. The CDR3, as DNA: TGTGCCAGCAGTTTCAACGGGGGCAATGAGCAGTTCTTC. As protein: CASSFNGGNEQFF.

This chain joins TRBV30 and TRBJ2-2; TRBD2 matches at 9 bases. V lost 5 bases to trimming and J lost 2 bases; unmatched junction nucleotides: 6. Germline V lookup: CDR1 GTSNPN, CDR2 SVGIG (reference sequence). The CDR3 covers 15 residues. CDR3 in amino acids: CAWATGTSNTGELFF. The CDR3 bases are TGTGCCTGGGCGACCGGGACTAGCAACACCGGGGAGCTGTTTTTT.

The V gene is TRBV2, the J gene TRBJ1-1; 7 nucleotides agree with TRBD1. The CDR3 totals 15 residues. With V trimmed by 5 bases and J by 4 bases, 10 bases remained unmatched. From germline, CDR1 is SNHLY and CDR2 FYNNEI. The CDR3 loop is CASSYLNRGTTEAFF. CDR3 bases: TGTGCCAGCAGTTATCTGAACAGGGGAACCACTGAAGCTTTCTTT.

J is TRBJ2-3 and V is TRBV10-3, with TRBD1 as a possible D gene (6 bases). The CDR3 has 18 residues. Germline loops: CDR1 ENHRY, CDR2 SYGVKD. The V end lost 0 bases, the J end lost 6 bases, and 22 bases lay between the germline ends. CDR3 loop: CAISESTVTGTPEDTQYF. CDR3 sequence (DNA): TGTGCCATCAGTGAGTCGACTGTCACCGGGACACCCGAGGATACGCAGTATTTT.

This clone was recorded a few times. The same CDR3 is also encoded by other DNA sequences in this sample. V gene TRBV5-1 combines with J gene TRBJ2-7, with 7 bases identical to TRBD1. V lost 0 bases to trimming and J lost 2 bases; unmatched junction nucleotides: 2. This CDR3 comprises 14 residues. In germline, CDR1 is SGHRS, CDR2 YFSETQ. CDR3 residues: CASSLGTGAYEQYF. The CDR3 nucleotides are TGCGCCAGCAGCTTGGGAACAGGGGCCTACGAGCAGTACTTC.